This T cell receptor (beta chain) was captured in a study of blood T cell repertoires in COVID-19. Turning to the study itself: Samples of COVID-19 (acute and convalescent) were obtained from the United States, Italy and Spain. Nucleic acid was either cDNA or gDNA, and it came from T cells, B-cell-depleted T cells, or PBMCs.

The V end lost 3 bases, the J end lost 0 bases, and 14 bases lay between the germline ends. The CDR3 length is 15 residues. The germline gives CDR1 SQVTM, CDR2 ANQGSEA. How the authors handled the data: Amplification of reference gene primers provided the estimated nucleated cell counts. Produced via immunoSEQ multiplex PCR; TCRdb's table is partial and in-frame only. D and trimming were read from the DNA, whereas the V and J calls and clone size are those reported in that table. The sample lists approximately 140,000 clones; about 91% were seen once. The sample was peripheral blood. The chain recombines TRBV29-1 with TRBJ1-1, with D tentatively TRBD1 (5 bases). This clonotype was obtained from a human donor in a cohort sampled during active COVID-19. CDR3 sequence reads: CSVDLAGGMNTEAFF. CDR3 bases: TGCAGCGTTGACCTTGCGGGGGGGATGAACACTGAAGCTTTCTTT.